The 28 T cell receptor beta chains listed next were all sequenced from one sample in a study of cytomegalovirus exposure and HLA in healthy donors. Researchers ran the PCR with 60 Vbeta and 13 Jbeta primers. Profiling relied on immunoSEQ multiplex PCR, and the TCRdb table lists in-frame clones only, not all of them. Of around 130,000 clones listed, roughly 80% are singletons. Source material: PBMCs. The receptors stem from a male donor in good health and CMV-seropositive.

This sequence joins TRBV11-2 and TRBJ2-7; D is perhaps TRBD2 (6 bases). Trimming removed 5 bases from V and 6 bases from J, with 11 bases in between. CDR1 and CDR2 (germline): SGHAT, FQNNGV. The CDR3 loop spans 12 amino acids. The CDR3 DNA follows: TGTGCCAGCAGCACGATGGGGGGCGAGCAGTACTTC. Translating it yields CASSTMGGEQYF. Supplemented by reference TRBV11-2 and TRBJ2-7, the full variable domain reads EAGVAQSPRYKIIEKRQSVAFWCNPISGHATLYWYQQILGQGPKLLIQFQNNGVVDDSQLPKDRFSAERLKGVDSTLKIQPAKLEDSAVYLCASSTMGGEQYFGPGTRLTVT.

This sequence joins TRBV9 and TRBJ2-1; TRBD1 matches 10 bases. CDR1 and CDR2 (germline): SGDLS, YYNGEE. This CDR3 is 15 amino acids long. The V and J ends lost 3 bases and 5 bases, in that order; junction bases with no gene match: 5. The CDR3 nucleotides are TGTGCCAGCAGCGCCGGGACAGGGGCCAACAATGAGCAGTTCTTC. Encoded protein: CASSAGTGANNEQFF.

The V gene is TRBV28, the J gene TRBJ2-7, with 13 bases fitting TRBD2. The J segment lost 5 bases and the V segment lost 8 bases, leaving 3 bases of the junction unmatched. The CDR3 consists of 13 residues. Germline-derived CDR1 and CDR2 are MDHEN and SYDVKM. The CDR3 DNA reads TGTGCCAGCGCCGGACTAGCGGGAGACGAGCAGTACTTC. Amino acid sequence: CASAGLAGDEQYF.

This clone was recorded only once. This CDR3 reads CASSPDAVQTQYF. The CDR3 DNA reads as TGCGCCAGCAGCCCAGACGCGGTGCAGACCCAGTACTTC. This chain joins TRBV5-1 and TRBJ2-5; D gene ambiguous. Per germline, CDR1 SGHRS and CDR2 YFSETQ. The V gene lost 4 bases and the J gene lost 6 bases, with 13 bases spanning the gap. This CDR3 comprises 13 residues.

This clone has more than one count but fewer than ten. The gene calls are TRBV7-4 and TRBJ1-3; D is uncertain. The CDR3 consists of 13 residues. Germline-derived CDR1 and CDR2 are SGHVT and SQSDAQ. The V gene lost 5 bases and the J gene lost 5 bases, with 10 bases spanning the gap. The CDR3 bases are TGTGCCAGCAGCGCGGGCGTCCGAAACACCATATATTTT. It codes for CASSAGVRNTIYF.

This clone has just a few counts. V and J are TRBV28 and TRBJ2-1; 12 nucleotides line up with TRBD2. Germline V gene lookup returns CDR1 MDHEN and CDR2 SYDVKM. V shed 2 bases, J shed 6 bases, and the junction held 5 bases outside the gene matches. CDR3 size: 16 residues. CDR3 coding DNA: TGTGCCAGCAGTTTAGGACTAGCGGGAAGGTTCAATGAGCAGTTCTTC. Translated: CASSLGLAGRFNEQFF.

The V gene is TRBV4-1, the J gene TRBJ1-4, with TRBD1 matching 10 bases. The trim removed 4 bases at V and 0 bases at J, leaving 11 bases unmatched. The CDR3 is 19 amino acids. Germline CDR1 MGHRA, CDR2 YSYEKL. In DNA form, the CDR3 reads TGCGCCAGCAGCCGAACTGGGACAGGGGAAATCTCAACTAATGAAAAACTGTTTTTT. Translating gives CASSRTGTGEISTNEKLFF.

This clone was counted a single time. The chain joins TRBV9 to TRBJ1-5; weak D call: TRBD1 (5 bases). Trimming cost V 0 bases and J 11 bases, with 18 bases left between them. The length of the CDR3 is 15 residues. From germline, CDR1 is SGDLS and CDR2 YYNGEE. The CDR3 DNA sequence: TGTGCCAGCAGCGTAGATGGTTCCCAGGGTATCGCCCAGCATTTT. Its translation is CASSVDGSQGIAQHF.

J is TRBJ2-3 and V is TRBV7-3; D is possibly TRBD2 (5 bases). The length of the CDR3 is 13 residues. Germline assignment: CDR1 SGHTA and CDR2 FQGTGA. The V and J ends lost 1 base and 15 bases respectively, with 17 bases between them. CDR3 DNA sequence: TGTGCCAGCAGCTTAAGACCCCGGGGTGTGCGTTATTTT. Residues: CASSLRPRGVRYF.

This clone was observed once. The chain has TRBV15 and TRBJ2-7; 7 bases are a match to TRBD2. The CDR3 loop spans 15 amino acids. V shed 5 bases, J shed 5 bases, and the junction held 12 bases outside the gene matches. Germline CDR1 is LNHNV and CDR2 is YYDKDF (reference sequence). The CDR3 bases are TGTGCCACCAGCGACCCGGGACTACTCCTTGACGAGCAGTACTTC. It yields the protein CATSDPGLLLDEQYF.

The chain is built from TRBV29-1 and TRBJ2-1; TRBD2 might be the D (6 bases). In germline, CDR1 is SQVTM, CDR2 ANQGSEA. This CDR3 has 15 residues. Trimming took 5 bases from V and 1 from J, leaving 15 bases between them. The CDR3: CSVLGGGTSYNEQFF. CDR3 coding DNA: TGCAGCGTTCTAGGTGGGGGGACTTCCTACAATGAGCAGTTCTTC.

The chain employs TRBV7-2 and TRBJ1-1; no definite D call. Germline V gives CDR1 SGHTA, CDR2 FQGNSA. The CDR3 has 14 residues. Trimming removed 1 base from V and 2 bases from J, with 8 bases in between. CDR3 nucleotide sequence: TGTGCCAGCAGCTTAGGCGGCCCCAACACTGAAGCTTTCTTT. Translated: CASSLGGPNTEAFF.

This sequence joins TRBV11-2 and TRBJ2-5; TRBD2 matches at 7 bases. This CDR3 is built from 14 residues. Germline CDR1 and CDR2: SGHAT and FQNNGV. Trimming took 3 bases from V and 5 from J; bases not matched to a gene: 6. The CDR3 coding sequence is TGTGCCAGCAGCTTGGGAGGGAGGAGGGAGACCCAGTACTTC. The encoded protein is CASSLGGRRETQYF.

The J gene is TRBJ2-7, the V gene TRBV18; 9 positions match TRBD2. Germline V lookup: CDR1 KGHSH, CDR2 LQKENI. V dropped 6 bases and J dropped 4; count of bases not matched to a gene: 1. The CDR3 extends over 12 amino acids. The CDR3 spells CASSSGSYEQYF. The CDR3 DNA reads TGTGCCAGCTCTAGCGGGAGTTACGAGCAGTACTTC. Together with reference TRBV18 and TRBJ2-7, the CDR3 gives the full variable domain: NAGVMQNPRHLVRRRGQEARLRCSPMKGHSHVYWYRQLPEEGLKFMVYLQKENIIDESGMPKERFSAEFPKEGPSILRIQQVVRGDSAAYFCASSSGSYEQYFGPGTRLTVT.

This chain connects TRBV9 to TRBJ2-7; TRBD2 matches 7 bases. The CDR3 has 18 amino acids. V dropped 4 bases and J dropped 3; count of bases not matched to a gene: 19. Germline loops: CDR1 SGDLS, CDR2 YYNGEE. This CDR3 is CASSPSALAAAGDYEQYF. The CDR3 DNA reads as TGTGCCAGCAGCCCCTCGGCTCTAGCGGCTGCCGGGGACTACGAGCAGTACTTC.

The sample holds a few counts of this clone. The chain has TRBV10-3 and TRBJ2-1; 7 positions match TRBD2. The V segment lost 6 bases and the J segment 14 bases; nucleotides outside the gene matches: 16. Germline assignment: CDR1 ENHRY and CDR2 SYGVKD. The CDR3 length is 14 residues. CDR3 protein: CAISGVGVREGKFF. The CDR3 region has the DNA TGTGCCATCAGCGGCGTCGGGGTTAGGGAGGGGAAGTTCTTC.

V is TRBV27 and J is TRBJ2-3; TRBD2 aligns across 14 bases. Germline CDR1 reads MNHEY; CDR2 reads SMNVEV (reference sequence). CDR3 length equals 17 residues. The V segment lost 5 bases and the J segment 4 bases; nucleotides outside the gene matches: 8. The CDR3 is CASSPPGLAGGSDTQYF. The CDR3 coding sequence is TGTGCCAGCAGTCCGCCCGGACTAGCGGGAGGTTCAGATACGCAGTATTTT.

The chain employs TRBV5-4 and TRBJ2-1; TRBD2 is a possible D gene (6 bases). The germline gives CDR1 SGHNT, CDR2 YYREEE (reference sequence). The V end lost 0 bases, the J end lost 10 bases, and 11 bases lay between the germline ends. The CDR3 consists of 13 residues. This CDR3 is CASSLGHGGEQFF. Written as DNA, the CDR3 is TGTGCCAGCAGCTTGGGGCATGGGGGGGAGCAGTTCTTC.

This clone was seen only once. Germline is not matched at one junction end, which may reflect a read error. The chain combines TRBV7-2 with TRBJ2-7; TRBD2 matches at 7 bases. Germline assignment: CDR1 SGHTA and CDR2 FQGNSA. This CDR3 is 14 amino acids long. CDR3 sequence (DNA): TGTGCCAGCAGCCTAGCTGGACTAGCCTACGAGCAGTACTTC. This codes for CASSLAGLAYEQYF.

The genes are TRBV10-3 and TRBJ2-1, with TRBD1 as a possible D gene (6 bases). V was trimmed by 10 bases and J by 0 bases, leaving 13 bases between them. Per the germline V gene, CDR1 is ENHRY and CDR2 is SYGVKD. The CDR3 runs to 14 residues. The DNA for the CDR3 is TGTGCCAGCAGACAGGATATCTCCTACAATGAGCAGTTCTTC. Translated, it gives CASRQDISYNEQFF.

The genes are TRBV7-9 and TRBJ2-3, with 7 positions matching TRBD1. After removal of 5 bases from V and 4 bases from J, the junction contained 15 bases not matched to a gene. CDR1 is SEHNR, CDR2 FQNEAQ, per germline (reference sequence). CDR3 length equals 17 residues. CDR3 sequence reads: CASSPPRETGWSDTQYF. In nucleotides, the CDR3 is TGTGCCAGCAGCCCCCCAAGGGAGACAGGGTGGTCAGATACGCAGTATTTT.

Here the CDR3 DNA reads TGTGCCAGCAGCGGGGGACTAGCGGGAGGGTACGAGCAGTACTTC. It is translated as CASSGGLAGGYEQYF. The rearrangement links TRBV5-6 to TRBJ2-7; 16 bases fit TRBD2. Germline V gene lookup returns CDR1 SGHDT and CDR2 YYEEEE. Trimming at V came to 4 bases and at J to 4 bases, leaving 2 bases not matched to a gene. The CDR3 is made up of 15 amino acids.

J is TRBJ1-3 and V is TRBV6-1, with TRBD1 as a possible D gene (6 bases). The V and J ends lost 4 bases and 2 bases respectively, with 12 bases between them. CDR1 and CDR2 from the germline V gene are MNHNS and SASEGT. This CDR3 spans 15 amino acids. The CDR3 DNA reads as TGTGCCAGCAGTGTGTATTCAGGGGCTGGAAACACCATATATTTT. As protein: CASSVYSGAGNTIYF.

This chain uses TRBV9 with TRBJ1-2; the D gene is possibly TRBD1 (6 bases). The germline V and J ends were trimmed by 0 bases and 3 bases, with 12 bases remaining between them. This CDR3 is 15 amino acids long. CDR1 is SGDLS and CDR2 is YYNGEE in the germline V gene. This chain's CDR3 is CASSVGTALDYGYTF. The CDR3 coding sequence is TGTGCCAGCAGCGTAGGGACAGCTTTGGACTATGGCTACACCTTC.

This clone was detected only a few times. DNA for the CDR3: TGTGCCAGCAGCTTAGGGACAAGCTCCTACAATGAGCAGTTCTTC. Translated, it gives CASSLGTSSYNEQFF. The chain links TRBV7-3 to TRBJ2-1; tentatively, D is TRBD1 (6 bases). The V end lost 2 bases, the J end lost 0 bases, and 8 bases lay between the germline ends. CDR1 is SGHTA and CDR2 is FQGTGA in the germline V gene. This CDR3 has 15 residues.

The CDR3 region is CASSQDFAGGGNEQFF. CDR3 DNA: TGTGCCAGCAGCCAAGATTTCGCGGGAGGGGGCAATGAGCAGTTCTTC. The chain has TRBV4-2 and TRBJ2-1; TRBD2 agrees at 9 bases. The CDR3 length is 16 residues. Germline V gene data show CDR1 as LGHNA and CDR2 as YNFKEQ. Unmatched junction bases numbered 6, after V lost 0 bases and J lost 6 bases.

V and J are TRBV6-5 and TRBJ2-7; weak D call: TRBD2 (6 bases). The germline V gene encodes CDR1 MNHEY and CDR2 SVGAGI. This CDR3 is built from 14 residues. V was pared by 8 bases and J by 2 bases, with 16 bases between. CDR3 coding DNA: TGTGCCAGCGGGAGGTATTCCGAACCCTACGAGCAGTACTTC. As protein: CASGRYSEPYEQYF.

The DNA of the CDR3 is TGTGCCAGCAGCTACCACAGGGGGAGGACCTACGAGCAGTACTTC. Encoded protein: CASSYHRGRTYEQYF. The chain recombines TRBV5-6 with TRBJ2-7, with TRBD1 matching 8 bases. The V gene's germline CDR1 is SGHDT and CDR2 YYEEEE. This CDR3 has 15 residues. Trimming at V came to 3 bases and at J to 2 bases, leaving 7 bases not matched to a gene.